A single sample is the source of the 19 T cell receptor beta chains below, sequenced in a study of blood T cell repertoires in COVID-19 (dated by TCRdb to 2020 to 2021). The library was produced with the immunoSEQ multiplex PCR assay. This immuneACCESS table, as held by TCRdb, lists in-frame sequences with V and J called but not all clones. Of the missing ones, under half trace to an unresolved V gene in checked studies; the others have no known cause. A total of roughly 150,000 clones appear in this sample, around 80% of them only once. The ten most abundant clones make up 9.8% of the sample. The sequenced sample was peripheral blood. The receptors were gathered from a woman between 50 and 59 years old with acute or convalescent COVID-19.

The V call is TRBV6-1, the J call TRBJ2-7; TRBD1 might be the D (5 bases). In germline, CDR1 is MNHNS, CDR2 SASEGT. This CDR3 has 15 residues. V was trimmed by 1 base and J by 1 base, leaving 11 bases between them. CDR3 bases: TGTGCCAGCAGTGAAGATCCAGGGCGGTCCTACGAGCAGTACTTC. This encodes CASSEDPGRSYEQYF.

This clone was seen once. CDR3 in amino acids: CASRRDRGQTDTQYF. CDR3 sequence (DNA): TGTGCCAGCAGACGGGACAGGGGGCAAACAGATACGCAGTATTTT. The chain joins TRBV11-1 to TRBJ2-3, with 12 positions matching TRBD1. The CDR3 totals 15 residues. In germline, CDR1 is SGHAT, CDR2 FQDESV (reference sequence). The V gene end was trimmed by 6 bases and the J gene end by 3 bases; junction bases not matched to a gene: 4.

The J gene is TRBJ1-2, the V gene TRBV28, with 7 bases fitting TRBD1. V lost 4 bases to trimming and J lost 2 bases; unmatched junction nucleotides: 10. This CDR3 has 16 residues. Germline values: CDR1 MDHEN, CDR2 SYDVKM. CDR3 protein: CASSSPGQEGNYGYTF. CDR3 coding DNA: TGTGCCAGCAGTTCCCCCGGACAGGAGGGCAACTATGGCTACACCTTC.

The chain links TRBV7-2 to TRBJ2-7; 8 bases are shared with TRBD1. The V gene end was trimmed by 6 bases and the J gene end by 5 bases; junction bases not matched to a gene: 9. Germline V CDR1 and CDR2: SGHTA, FQGNSA. The CDR3 covers 14 residues. The CDR3 DNA follows: TGTGCCAGCAGTTACAGGGACAGGCTTAACGAGCAGTACTTC. This translates into CASSYRDRLNEQYF. Drawing the rest from reference TRBV7-2 and TRBJ2-7, the complete variable domain is GAGVSQSPSNKVTEKGKDVELRCDPISGHTALYWYRQSLGQGLEFLIYFQGNSAPDKSGLPSDRFSAERTGGSVSTLTIQRTQQEDSAVYLCASSYRDRLNEQYFGPGTRLTVT.

The CDR3 spells CASSPDREIQPQHF. For the CDR3, the DNA is TGTGCCAGCAGTCCGGACAGGGAGATTCAGCCCCAGCATTTT. V is TRBV6-6 and J is TRBJ1-5, with 8 bases identical to TRBD1. CDR3 size: 14 residues. Germline values: CDR1 MNHNY, CDR2 SVGAGI (reference sequence). With 5 bases clipped from V and 6 bases from J, the junction kept 6 bases outside the gene matches.

This clone was seen a single time. The genes are TRBV2 and TRBJ2-7; 10 bases agree with TRBD1. This CDR3 contains 13 residues. The ends lost 8 bases at V and 4 bases at J; junction bases unmatched: 5. Germline V CDR1 and CDR2: SNHLY, FYNNEI. CDR3 sequence reads: CASGTGQGYEQYF. CDR3 in DNA: TGTGCCAGCGGCACGGGACAGGGGTACGAGCAGTACTTC.

This clone has only one observation. This chain uses TRBV15 with TRBJ2-7; D gene uncertain. V lost 0 bases to trimming and J lost 2 bases, with 23 bases between them. CDR1 LNHNV and CDR2 YYDKDF come from the germline V gene (reference sequence). This CDR3 is built from 19 residues. The CDR3 DNA sequence: TGTGCCACCAGCAGAGATCACCGCGCGGCCGCTTCGGTTACCTACGAGCAGTACTTC. Amino acid sequence: CATSRDHRAAASVTYEQYF. The variable domain in full, completed from reference TRBV15 and TRBJ2-7, reads DAMVIQNPRYQVTQFGKPVTLSCSQTLNHNVMYWYQQKSSQAPKLLFHYYDKDFNNEADTPDNFQSRRPNTSFCFLDIRSPGLGDTAMYLCATSRDHRAAASVTYEQYFGPGTRLTVT.

This chain joins TRBV7-6 and TRBJ2-2; 14 bases line up with TRBD2. The CDR3 length is 18 residues. The junction had 8 bases not matched to a gene; V was cut back by 4 bases and J by 4 bases. Germline assignment: CDR1 SGHVS and CDR2 FNYEAQ. For the CDR3, the DNA is TGTGCCAGCAGCTACGGACTAGCGGGGGGTACAACCACCGGGGAGCTGTTTTTT. It yields the protein CASSYGLAGGTTTGELFF.

This clone is deemed medium-sized. This chain connects TRBV2 to TRBJ1-2; 9 bases are a match to TRBD1. J gave up 12 bases and V 7 bases, and 9 bases lay outside the gene matches. The CDR3 spans 12 residues. The germline gives CDR1 SNHLY, CDR2 FYNNEI. In nucleotides, the CDR3 is TGTGCCAGCATGGGGACAGGGACCCTCGACACCTTC. Amino acid sequence: CASMGTGTLDTF.

The CDR3 DNA is TGTGCCAGCAGCCCCTGGTCCATGGACAGGTCAGATACGCAGTATTTT. Encoded protein: CASSPWSMDRSDTQYF. V and J are TRBV5-8 and TRBJ2-3, with 7 bases that match TRBD1. Germline loops: CDR1 SGHTS, CDR2 YDEGEE. CDR3 size: 16 residues. V trimming: 4 bases; J trimming: 4 bases; junction bases outside the gene matches: 12.

The V and J genes are TRBV19 and TRBJ1-5; the match to TRBD1 covers 7 bases. Germline trimming cut 3 bases from V and 0 bases from J; bases unmatched to any gene: 17. Germline-derived CDR1 and CDR2 are LNHDA and SQIVND (reference sequence). This CDR3 is 20 amino acids long. CDR3 coding DNA: TGTGCCAGTAGTATTTGGGTACGAGGGGGCCGGTTATATAGCAATCAGCCCCAGCATTTT. It specifies CASSIWVRGGRLYSNQPQHF.

The chain employs TRBV5-4 and TRBJ2-1; tentatively, D is TRBD1 (5 bases). Deletions cut 0 bases from V and 1 base from J, with 8 bases between. Germline values: CDR1 SGHNT, CDR2 YYREEE (reference sequence). This CDR3 spans 15 amino acids. This CDR3 is CASSLEGVSYNEQFF. The CDR3 nucleotides are TGTGCCAGCAGCTTGGAAGGGGTATCCTACAATGAGCAGTTCTTC. Full variable domain (missing parts from reference TRBV5-4 and TRBJ2-1): ETGVTQSPTHLIKTRGQQVTLRCSSQSGHNTVSWYQQALGQGPQFIFQYYREEENGRGNFPPRFSGLQFPNYSSELNVNALELDDSALYLCASSLEGVSYNEQFFGPGTRLTVL.

The chain combines TRBV5-5 with TRBJ2-3, with a tentative D call TRBD1 (5 bases). Germline CDR1 SGHKS, CDR2 YYEKEE (reference sequence). Trimming took off 7 bases at V and 0 bases at J, with 18 bases between the two ends. The CDR3 is 16 residues long. The CDR3 bases are TGTGCCAGCGGAACAGGCGAGGCCACTAGCACAGATACGCAGTATTTT. Its protein product is CASGTGEATSTDTQYF.

CDR3 in DNA: TGTGCCAGCAGTCTTAAAGCGGGCCGGCCAGATACGCAGTATTTT. Translated, it gives CASSLKAGRPDTQYF. This chain joins TRBV2 and TRBJ2-3; TRBD2 might be the D (6 bases). CDR1 is SNHLY and CDR2 is FYNNEI in the germline V gene. V dropped 5 bases and J dropped 4 bases, with 16 bases sitting between them. The CDR3 totals 15 residues.

V is TRBV7-8 and J is TRBJ2-7; D unclear. The germline CDR1 and CDR2 sequences are SGHVS and FQNEAQ. This CDR3 region has 15 residues. The V end lost 1 base, the J end lost 0 bases, and 10 bases lay between the germline ends. The CDR3 DNA reads as TGTGCCAGCAGCTTAGAGACTGGAAGCTCCTACGAGCAGTACTTC. It yields the protein CASSLETGSSYEQYF. The full variable domain, in which reference TRBV7-8 and TRBJ2-7 provide the parts outside the CDR3, is GAGVSQSPRYKVAKRGQDVALRCDPISGHVSLFWYQQALGQGPEFLTYFQNEAQLDKSGLPSDRFFAERPEGSVSTLKIQRTQQEDSAVYLCASSLETGSSYEQYFGPGTRLTVT.

V gene TRBV29-1 combines with J gene TRBJ2-5; D is perhaps TRBD2 (5 bases). The CDR3 has 14 amino acids. With 2 bases removed from V and 0 bases from J, the gap between germline ends came to 10 bases. Germline V gene sequence: CDR1 SQVTM, CDR2 ANQGSEA. For the CDR3, the DNA is TGCAGCGTTGAACTTGCCGGGGACCAAGAGACCCAGTACTTC. It encodes CSVELAGDQETQYF.

The J gene is TRBJ2-7, the V gene TRBV18, with 11 nucleotides matching TRBD2. There are 17 residues in the CDR3. With 5 bases clipped from V and 3 bases from J, the junction kept 12 bases outside the gene matches. Germline CDR1 is KGHSH and CDR2 is LQKENI. The CDR3 here is CASSAVLAGANGYEQYF. CDR3 nucleotide sequence: TGTGCCAGCTCAGCCGTACTAGCGGGAGCAAACGGCTACGAGCAGTACTTC.

The chain joins TRBV6-1 to TRBJ2-7; 10 nucleotides line up with TRBD1. CDR3 size: 17 residues. V lost 2 bases to trimming and J lost 2 bases; unmatched junction nucleotides: 9. The V gene's germline CDR1 is MNHNS and CDR2 SASEGT. CDR3 sequence reads: CASSEPTGGSMAYEQYF. CDR3 coding DNA: TGTGCCAGCAGTGAACCGACAGGGGGCTCTATGGCCTACGAGCAGTACTTC.

The chain employs TRBV14 and TRBJ1-1; tentatively, D is TRBD1 (6 bases). V gave up 1 base and J gave up 1 base, with 22 bases separating them. Per germline, CDR1 SGHDN and CDR2 FVKESK. The CDR3 runs to 19 residues. The CDR3 DNA is TGTGCCAGCAGCCAAGGTCCAGGGGATGGTAGGAGGAAGAACACTGAAGCTTTCTTT. Protein sequence: CASSQGPGDGRRKNTEAFF.